Listed here is a single T cell receptor beta chain. Its specificity is not known. The CDR3 spans 12 residues. V was pared by 6 bases and J by 2 bases, with 11 bases between. Germline assignment: CDR1 DFQATT and CDR2 SNEGSKA (reference sequence). The data belong to a study of CD8+CD57+ T cells in acquired aplastic anemia. Study-level information: The study obtained an average of around 2.9 ug of DNA from sorted CD4+ and CD8+ cells. General study results and limits: Common to patients and controls were about 31 CD8+ CDR3 sequences.

The patients chosen for sequencing had shown expansion of CD8+CD57+ cells (detected by flow cytometry). TCR beta VDJ and CDR3 profiles were obtained from a genomic DNA template. Via MiXCR, TCRdb re-called the reads, giving one row per CDR3 protein. The sample has just over 40,000 distinct CDR3 sequences, about 60% seen once. This chain joins TRBV20-1 and TRBJ2-7, with a possible D match to TRBD1 (6 bases). The clonotype was recovered from a human donor with aplastic anemia. Material: sorted CD4+, CD8+, or CD8+CD57+ T cells (not recorded which) from PBMCs. The CDR3 DNA reads as TGCAGTGCAAGTGGACAGACCTACGAGCAGTACTTC. Amino acids: CSASGQTYEQYF.